The 14 T cell receptor beta chains below come from one sample, sequenced in a study of shared clonotypes between healthy human individuals. The protocol was immunoSEQ multiplex PCR, while the TCRdb copy is restricted to in-frame clones and leaves out a portion. Found here are more than 1.2 million clones, 98% of them singletons; the top ten hold roughly 0.36%. The sample consisted of naive CD4+ T cells sorted from blood. Subset noted: CD45RA+ positively selected. The source of these receptors is a man aged 25 to 40 in good health.

Of note for this clone: Other nucleotide sequences in the sample specify the same CDR3. This chain connects TRBV9 to TRBJ1-1; D remains ambiguous. Trimming took 4 bases from V and 5 from J, leaving 12 bases between them. CDR3 length: 13 residues. Germline-derived CDR1 and CDR2 are SGDLS and YYNGEE. This CDR3 reads CASSPRTGTEAFF. As DNA, the CDR3 is TGTGCCAGCAGCCCCCGGACGGGAACTGAAGCTTTCTTT.

J is TRBJ2-1 and V is TRBV5-4; D gene unclear. This CDR3 is 14 amino acids long. V was pared by 4 bases and J by 13 bases, with 21 bases between. Germline V CDR1 and CDR2: SGHNT, YYREEE (reference sequence). The CDR3 coding sequence is TGTGCCAGCAGCGCAAACCTCCTAGATACGGCCCAGTTCTTC. This translates into CASSANLLDTAQFF.

This chain links TRBV6-1 with TRBJ1-1; D is unresolved. The length of the CDR3 is 16 residues. Trimming removed 1 base at V and 0 bases at J, with 12 bases between. Germline V CDR1 and CDR2: MNHNS, SASEGT. In DNA, the CDR3 is TGTGCCAGCAGTGAAGGATCCGGGAGCATGAACACTGAAGCTTTCTTT. Translation: CASSEGSGSMNTEAFF.

The V call is TRBV2, the J call TRBJ2-2; unclear D gene. The CDR3 has 13 residues. Germline V gene data show CDR1 as SNHLY and CDR2 as FYNNEI. Trimming shortened V by 2 bases and J by 4 bases, and 5 bases separated the two germline ends. DNA of the CDR3: TGTGCCAGCAGTGAAACCTTCACCGGGGAGCTGTTTTTT. This encodes CASSETFTGELFF.

In its sample, this clone was seen once. V and J are TRBV7-9 and TRBJ1-1, with TRBD1 identical over 11 bases. The CDR3 spans 14 residues. The trim removed 7 bases at V and 4 bases at J, leaving 5 bases unmatched. Germline values: CDR1 SEHNR, CDR2 FQNEAQ (reference sequence). CDR3 sequence: CASTGQGVGTEAFF. CDR3 nucleotides: TGTGCCAGCACGGGACAGGGGGTTGGCACTGAAGCTTTCTTT.

V and J are TRBV7-9 and TRBJ1-4; 7 bases align to TRBD1. Per germline, CDR1 SEHNR and CDR2 FQNEAQ (reference sequence). CDR3 length: 14 amino acids. The V gene end was trimmed by 5 bases and the J gene end by 13 bases; junction bases not matched to a gene: 13. This CDR3 reads CASSQGQDFTLLFF. The CDR3 coding sequence is TGTGCCAGCAGCCAAGGACAGGATTTCACGTTACTGTTTTTT.

This chain joins TRBV7-8 and TRBJ1-2; 11 nucleotides match TRBD1. V shed 5 bases, J shed 0 bases, and the junction held 11 bases outside the gene matches. This CDR3 is 18 amino acids long. Germline-derived CDR1 and CDR2 are SGHVS and FQNEAQ. CDR3 DNA sequence: TGTGCCAGCAGCACCCCTACCGGGACAGGGGGAACTAACTATGGCTACACCTTC. This translates into CASSTPTGTGGTNYGYTF.

The chain carries TRBV11-2 and TRBJ2-7; D remains ambiguous. The CDR3 has 16 amino acids. Per germline, CDR1 SGHAT and CDR2 FQNNGV. Trimming left V 2 bases short and J 3 bases short, with 17 bases between. CDR3 amino acids: CASSLMGLRNGYEQYF. CDR3 nucleotides: TGTGCCAGCAGCTTAATGGGGTTAAGGAACGGCTACGAGCAGTACTTC.

V and J are TRBV2 and TRBJ1-5, with TRBD1 as a possible D gene (5 bases). Trimming left V 4 bases short and J 0 bases short, with 10 bases between. Germline V lookup: CDR1 SNHLY, CDR2 FYNNEI. The CDR3 runs to 15 residues. This CDR3 reads CASSVPGSSNQPQHF. CDR3 coding DNA: TGTGCCAGCAGTGTACCAGGGAGTAGCAATCAGCCCCAGCATTTT.

The chain uses TRBV30 and TRBJ2-7; D may be TRBD2 (6 bases). Per germline, CDR1 GTSNPN and CDR2 SVGIG (reference sequence). The CDR3 is 15 residues long. V was trimmed by 0 bases and J by 3 bases, leaving 15 bases between them. CDR3 sequence reads: CAWSVPRDSSYEQYF. Here the CDR3 DNA reads TGTGCCTGGAGTGTTCCTCGGGACTCCAGCTACGAGCAGTACTTC.

This chain links TRBV5-1 with TRBJ2-7; TRBD2 matches 9 bases. CDR1 is SGHRS, CDR2 YFSETQ, per germline. V lost 2 bases, J lost 5 bases, and 11 bases stayed unmatched. The CDR3 loop spans 16 amino acids. CDR3 sequence (DNA): TGCGCCAGCAGCTTCATGGCGGGAGGGCCTTCCCACGAGCAGTACTTC. Translation gives CASSFMAGGPSHEQYF. Together with reference TRBV5-1 and TRBJ2-7, the CDR3 gives the full variable domain: KAGVTQTPRYLIKTRGQQVTLSCSPISGHRSVSWYQQTPGQGLQFLFEYFSETQRNKGNFPGRFSGRQFSNSRSEMNVSTLELGDSALYLCASSFMAGGPSHEQYFGPGTRLTVT.

The rearrangement joins TRBV7-2 to TRBJ1-1; D not resolved. CDR1 and CDR2 (germline): SGHTA, FQGNSA. The CDR3 is 13 amino acids. The V and J ends lost 6 bases and 0 bases respectively, with 8 bases between them. CDR3 amino acids: CASRMTVNTEAFF. DNA of the CDR3: TGTGCCAGCAGAATGACGGTGAACACTGAAGCTTTCTTT.

The gene calls are TRBV9 and TRBJ1-5; tentative D call: TRBD1 (5 bases). This CDR3 region has 13 residues. The germline V gene encodes CDR1 SGDLS and CDR2 YYNGEE. V was shortened by 3 bases and J by 7 bases, with 11 bases between the two germline ends. The CDR3 protein is CASSARDLQPQHF. The DNA for the CDR3 is TGTGCCAGCAGCGCCCGGGACCTACAGCCCCAGCATTTT. The variable domain in full, completed from reference TRBV9 and TRBJ1-5, reads DSGVTQTPKHLITATGQRVTLRCSPRSGDLSVYWYQQSLDQGLQFLIQYYNGEERAKGNILERFSAQQFPDLHSELNLSSLELGDSALYFCASSARDLQPQHFGDGTRLSIL.

The chain is built from TRBV9 and TRBJ2-1; D possibly corresponds to TRBD1 (5 bases). This CDR3 has 13 amino acids. V was trimmed by 6 bases and J by 7 bases, leaving 14 bases between them. CDR1 SGDLS and CDR2 YYNGEE come from the germline V gene. CDR3 loop: CASNRPTENEQFF. The CDR3 DNA is TGTGCCAGCAACCGACCGACAGAGAATGAGCAGTTCTTC.